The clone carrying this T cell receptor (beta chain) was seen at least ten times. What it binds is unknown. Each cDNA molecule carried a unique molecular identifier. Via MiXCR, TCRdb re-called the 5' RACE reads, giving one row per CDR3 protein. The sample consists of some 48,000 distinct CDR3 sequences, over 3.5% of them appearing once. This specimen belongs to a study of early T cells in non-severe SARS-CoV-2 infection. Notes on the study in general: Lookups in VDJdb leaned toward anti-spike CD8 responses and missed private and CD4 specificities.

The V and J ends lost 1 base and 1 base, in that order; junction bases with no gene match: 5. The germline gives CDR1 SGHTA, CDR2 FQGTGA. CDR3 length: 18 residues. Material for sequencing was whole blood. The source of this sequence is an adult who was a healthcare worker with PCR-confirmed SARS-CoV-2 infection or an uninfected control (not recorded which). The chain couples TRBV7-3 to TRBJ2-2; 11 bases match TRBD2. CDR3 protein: CASSLMGLAAENTGELFF. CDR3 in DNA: TGTGCCAGCAGCTTAATGGGACTAGCGGCGGAGAACACCGGGGAGCTGTTTTTT.